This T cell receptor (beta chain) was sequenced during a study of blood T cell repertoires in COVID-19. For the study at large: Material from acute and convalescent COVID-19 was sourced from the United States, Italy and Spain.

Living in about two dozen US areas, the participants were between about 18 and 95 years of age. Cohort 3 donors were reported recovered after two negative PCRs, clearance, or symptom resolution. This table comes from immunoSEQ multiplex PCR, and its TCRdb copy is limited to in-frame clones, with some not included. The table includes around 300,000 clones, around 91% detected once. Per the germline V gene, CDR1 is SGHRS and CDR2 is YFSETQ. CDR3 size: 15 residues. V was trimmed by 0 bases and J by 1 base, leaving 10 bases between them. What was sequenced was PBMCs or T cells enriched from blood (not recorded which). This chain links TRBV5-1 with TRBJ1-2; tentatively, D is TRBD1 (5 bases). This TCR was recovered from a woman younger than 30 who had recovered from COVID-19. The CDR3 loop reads CASSLGSGINYGYTF. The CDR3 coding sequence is TGCGCCAGCAGCTTGGGGTCAGGGATTAACTATGGCTACACCTTC.